A single sample gave rise to the 32 T cell receptor beta chains below, sequenced in a study of shared T cell receptors in the human thymus. Clones were sequenced by immunoSEQ multiplex PCR, and TCRdb holds only the in-frame ones, with some missing. The sample records some 760,000 clones, over 75% being singletons. A further study also used this sample, focusing on human thymus T cells.

Sample: thymocytes. Every receptor here comes from a girl in the first two years of life with a congenital heart defect.

V gene TRBV28 combines with J gene TRBJ1-4; D is possibly TRBD1 (5 bases). CDR1 and CDR2 from the germline V gene are MDHEN and SYDVKM. The CDR3 is made up of 15 amino acids. Trimming pared 8 bases from V and 3 bases from J, leaving 16 bases between. The CDR3 here is CASCSRRGANEKLFF. The CDR3 bases are TGTGCCAGCTGCTCAAGGAGGGGTGCTAATGAAAAACTGTTTTTT.

The chain employs TRBV6-1 and TRBJ2-7; 10 nucleotides match TRBD1. CDR1 and CDR2 from the germline V gene are MNHNS and SASEGT. V lost 3 bases, J lost 1 base, and 9 bases stayed unmatched. CDR3 size: 17 residues. CDR3 coding DNA: TGTGCCAGCAGTGACTACCCAGGGACAGGGGTTTCCTACGAGCAGTACTTC. Translating it yields CASSDYPGTGVSYEQYF.

Regarding this clone: Because the CDR3 is missing its conserved closing phenylalanine or tryptophan, this is likely a read error. The limits of the CDR3 on the DNA are not certain, so only TCRdb's listed CDR3 is given. This chain joins TRBV7-9 and TRBJ1-1; the table's D call, TRBD1, has no DNA check behind it. The CDR3 spans 13 amino acids, including both terminal residues. CDR1 and CDR2 (germline): SEHNR, FQNEAQ (reference sequence). The CDR3 loop is CASSPTGAVSTIH.

This chain uses TRBV4-1 with TRBJ1-3; D uncertain. Trimming pared 0 bases from V and 4 bases from J, leaving 16 bases between. CDR3 length equals 17 residues. Germline-derived CDR1 and CDR2 are MGHRA and YSYEKL. The CDR3 region is CASSQDPRPTGGNTIYF. The CDR3, as DNA: TGCGCCAGCAGCCAAGATCCACGACCCACGGGAGGAAACACCATATATTTT.

The chain carries TRBV11-2 and TRBJ1-6; D uncertain. Looked up from germline, CDR1 is SGHAT and CDR2 is FQNNGV. The CDR3 consists of 15 residues. With 4 bases removed from V and 4 bases from J, the gap between germline ends came to 11 bases. This chain's CDR3 is CASSSLYIYNSPLHF. CDR3 coding DNA: TGTGCCAGCAGCTCCCTGTACATTTATAATTCACCCCTCCACTTT.

Only a few counts were recorded for this clone. The chain has TRBV18 and TRBJ1-1; TRBD1 matches 9 bases. Germline assignment: CDR1 KGHSH and CDR2 LQKENI. J lost 11 bases, V lost 0 bases, and 19 bases had no gene match. The CDR3 totals 18 residues. The CDR3: CASSPPHLTGGGWEEAFF. In DNA form, the CDR3 reads TGTGCCAGCTCACCACCCCATTTAACAGGGGGCGGGTGGGAGGAGGCTTTCTTT. Looking up the rest from reference TRBV18 and TRBJ1-1 gives the full variable domain: NAGVMQNPRHLVRRRGQEARLRCSPMKGHSHVYWYRQLPEEGLKFMVYLQKENIIDESGMPKERFSAEFPKEGPSILRIQQVVRGDSAAYFCASSPPHLTGGGWEEAFFGQGTRLTVV.

The chain recombines TRBV6-6 with TRBJ1-1, with 8 bases identical to TRBD1. From germline, CDR1 is MNHNY and CDR2 SVGAGI (reference sequence). The CDR3 is 14 amino acids. V lost 2 bases, J lost 4 bases, and 3 bases stayed unmatched. The CDR3 DNA follows: TGTGCCAGCAGTTACACAGGGGGTTCCACTGAAGCTTTCTTT. Encoded protein: CASSYTGGSTEAFF.

The chain is built from TRBV5-5 and TRBJ2-1, with D possibly being TRBD1 (6 bases). Trimming removed 4 bases from V and 7 bases from J, with 21 bases in between. The germline V gene encodes CDR1 SGHKS and CDR2 YYEKEE (reference sequence). The CDR3 has 16 residues. This chain's CDR3 is CASSPKAGVFWNEQFF. The CDR3 region has the DNA TGTGCCAGCAGCCCGAAGGCAGGGGTATTTTGGAATGAGCAGTTCTTC.

V and J are TRBV5-1 and TRBJ2-1; maybe TRBD1 (8 bases). The V gene lost 4 bases and the J gene lost 6 bases, with 20 bases spanning the gap. CDR1 and CDR2 (germline): SGHRS, YFSETQ. This CDR3 is built from 16 residues. CDR3 DNA sequence: TGCGCCAGCAGCCCTACCACAGGGGGAGGGGGCAATGAGCAGTTCTTC. This codes for CASSPTTGGGGNEQFF. Supplemented by reference TRBV5-1 and TRBJ2-1, the full variable domain reads KAGVTQTPRYLIKTRGQQVTLSCSPISGHRSVSWYQQTPGQGLQFLFEYFSETQRNKGNFPGRFSGRQFSNSRSEMNVSTLELGDSALYLCASSPTTGGGGNEQFFGPGTRLTVL.

This CDR3 reads CSVDRYIAKNIQYF. The CDR3, as DNA: TGCAGCGTTGATCGGTATATAGCCAAAAACATTCAGTACTTC. The V and J genes are TRBV29-1 and TRBJ2-4, with D unclear. CDR3 size: 14 residues. The V and J ends lost 3 bases and 0 bases respectively, with 9 bases between them. The germline V gene encodes CDR1 SQVTM and CDR2 ANQGSEA.

This chain uses TRBV4-1 with TRBJ2-1, with D perhaps matching TRBD1 (8 bases). Germline V gene data show CDR1 as MGHRA and CDR2 as YSYEKL. CDR3 size: 16 residues. V shed 8 bases and J shed 6 bases, with 23 bases lying between them. Written as DNA, the CDR3 is TGCGCCAGCGTTAAACAGGGGGGGGTACTCCCCAATGAGCAGTTCTTC. Protein: CASVKQGGVLPNEQFF.

The rearrangement uses TRBV5-8 and TRBJ2-7, with TRBD1 as a possible D gene (6 bases). Per germline, CDR1 SGHTS and CDR2 YDEGEE. The CDR3 contains 15 residues. The V and J ends lost 0 bases and 2 bases respectively, with 12 bases between them. CDR3 loop: CASSLAWTDAYEQYF. The CDR3 DNA reads as TGTGCCAGCAGCTTGGCATGGACAGATGCCTACGAGCAGTACTTC.

V and J are TRBV11-2 and TRBJ2-4; 8 bases fit TRBD2. Germline assignment: CDR1 SGHAT and CDR2 FQNNGV. V gave up 5 bases and J gave up 3 bases; unmatched junction bases: 9. The CDR3 covers 16 residues. DNA of the CDR3: TGTGCCAGCAGCCAGGGGCGGGAGGTTGGCAAAAACATTCAGTACTTC. As protein: CASSQGREVGKNIQYF.

The CDR3 sequence: CASSSQTGAPYEQYF. Written as DNA, the CDR3 is TGTGCCAGCAGCTCCCAGACAGGGGCGCCCTACGAGCAGTACTTC. The chain carries TRBV5-8 and TRBJ2-7; 8 positions agree with TRBD1. Trimming cost V 3 bases and J 2 bases; bases outside gene matches: 7. The germline gives CDR1 SGHTS, CDR2 YDEGEE. The CDR3 consists of 15 residues.

The V and J genes are TRBV2 and TRBJ1-2; D is possibly TRBD1 (6 bases). Germline values: CDR1 SNHLY, CDR2 FYNNEI. This CDR3 is built from 12 residues. Trimming removed 6 bases from V and 8 bases from J, with 13 bases in between. This CDR3 is CASRGAGEGYTF. The CDR3, as DNA: TGTGCCAGCAGGGGGGCAGGGGAAGGCTACACCTTC.

The rearrangement joins TRBV5-1 to TRBJ2-7; 9 positions match TRBD1. With 2 bases clipped from V and 5 bases from J, the junction kept 11 bases outside the gene matches. Germline V gives CDR1 SGHRS, CDR2 YFSETQ. The CDR3 length is 16 residues. Written as DNA, the CDR3 is TGCGCCAGCAGCTTTATGACGCACAGGGGGCTCAACGAGCAGTACTTC. This encodes CASSFMTHRGLNEQYF.

This chain joins TRBV19 and TRBJ2-1; 8 bases map to TRBD2. The V gene end was trimmed by 3 bases and the J gene end by 4 bases; junction bases not matched to a gene: 17. CDR3 length: 19 amino acids. The germline CDR1 and CDR2 sequences are LNHDA and SQIVND (reference sequence). The DNA of the CDR3 is TGTGCCAGTAGTATCGGGCGGCTAGCGGGTCACCCGGGGTACAATGAGCAGTTCTTC. It codes for CASSIGRLAGHPGYNEQFF.

To note about this clone: Different DNA sequences within this sample yield the same CDR3. The chain carries TRBV6-5 and TRBJ1-1; 7 bases fit TRBD1. V gave up 2 bases and J gave up 1 base; unmatched junction bases: 1. The CDR3 is 14 amino acids. Per germline, CDR1 MNHEY and CDR2 SVGAGI. CDR3 protein: CASSYGDRNTEAFF. CDR3 DNA: TGTGCCAGCAGTTACGGGGACAGGAACACTGAAGCTTTCTTT.

This chain links TRBV5-8 with TRBJ2-1, with D possibly being TRBD2 (5 bases). The V gene's germline CDR1 is SGHTS and CDR2 YDEGEE. The CDR3 is 18 amino acids. Trimming stripped 4 bases from V and 0 bases from J, with 20 bases between. In DNA, the CDR3 is TGTGCCAGCAGCCACTATCGGAGGTTTTTGAGCTCCTACAATGAGCAGTTCTTC. This translates into CASSHYRRFLSSYNEQFF. Filled out from reference TRBV5-8 and TRBJ2-1, the complete variable domain reads EAGVTQSPTHLIKTRGQQATLRCSPISGHTSVYWYQQALGLGLQFLLWYDEGEERNRGNFPPRFSGRQFPNYSSELNVNALELEDSALYLCASSHYRRFLSSYNEQFFGPGTRLTVL.

This clone was detected only a few times. This sequence joins TRBV13 and TRBJ2-1; possibly TRBD1 for D (6 bases). The CDR3 runs 16 residues. V lost 5 bases and J lost 9, with 23 bases in between. The germline V gene encodes CDR1 PRHDT and CDR2 FYEKMQ (reference sequence). CDR3 sequence (DNA): TGTGCCAGCAGCCCCCGAATTAGACAGCTAGGGGGTGAGCAGTTCTTC. It encodes CASSPRIRQLGGEQFF.

The chain uses TRBV7-2 and TRBJ1-1; D gene uncertain. V was shortened by 2 bases and J by 7 bases, with 17 bases between the two germline ends. CDR3 length equals 15 residues. Germline CDR1 and CDR2: SGHTA and FQGNSA. CDR3 loop: CASSLNNGQRHEAFF. Here the CDR3 DNA reads TGTGCCAGCAGCTTAAATAACGGCCAGCGGCATGAAGCTTTCTTT.

V is TRBV30 and J is TRBJ2-6; D is perhaps TRBD1 (6 bases). Trimming pared 4 bases from V and 0 bases from J, leaving 16 bases between. The CDR3 covers 17 residues. CDR1 and CDR2 (germline): GTSNPN, SVGIG (reference sequence). The CDR3 coding sequence is TGTGCCTGGAAGGGGGTTGAGGGGAGCTCTGGGGCCAACGTCCTGACTTTC. Its translation is CAWKGVEGSSGANVLTF.

This chain uses TRBV6-5 with TRBJ2-7; 8 bases fit TRBD2. CDR3 length equals 16 residues. Looked up from germline, CDR1 is MNHEY and CDR2 is SVGAGI. V lost 2 bases to trimming and J lost 4 bases; unmatched junction nucleotides: 10. The CDR3 loop is CASSYHPHPSGYEQYF. DNA of the CDR3: TGTGCCAGCAGTTACCACCCCCACCCTAGCGGGTACGAGCAGTACTTC.

The chain employs TRBV18 and TRBJ1-1; weak D call: TRBD1 (6 bases). V lost 2 bases, J lost 3 bases, and 34 bases lay in between. CDR3 length: 22 residues. Germline V gene lookup returns CDR1 KGHSH and CDR2 LQKENI. CDR3 protein: CASSPGNTGGRGVHSRDTEAFF. CDR3 DNA: TGTGCCAGCTCACCAGGTAATACGGGGGGTAGGGGGGTACATAGTAGGGACACTGAAGCTTTCTTT.

The V gene is TRBV5-1, the J gene TRBJ2-1; 11 nucleotides align to TRBD2. The length of the CDR3 is 16 residues. CDR1 is SGHRS and CDR2 is YFSETQ in the germline V gene. The ends lost 1 base at V and 4 bases at J; junction bases unmatched: 4. The CDR3 nucleotides are TGCGCCAGCAGCTTGCTTGGACTAGCGGGTTACAATGAGCAGTTCTTC. Amino acid sequence: CASSLLGLAGYNEQFF.

CDR3 nucleotides: TGTGCCAGCAGCTTGGAAGACAGTCCCTCTGCAACTAATGAAAAACTGTTTTTT. Its protein product is CASSLEDSPSATNEKLFF. V gene TRBV5-6 combines with J gene TRBJ1-4, with D tentatively TRBD1 (5 bases). This CDR3 has 18 amino acids. Trimming took off 0 bases at V and 0 bases at J, with 15 bases between the two ends. CDR1 is SGHDT, CDR2 YYEEEE, per germline.

The J gene is TRBJ2-3, the V gene TRBV7-9; 9 bases align to TRBD2. V shed 6 bases, J shed 3 bases, and the junction held 7 bases outside the gene matches. Germline values: CDR1 SEHNR, CDR2 FQNEAQ (reference sequence). The CDR3 runs 15 residues. Written as DNA, the CDR3 is TGTGCCAGCAGTAGTAAAAGCGGGGGGACAGATACGCAGTATTTT. Its protein product is CASSSKSGGTDTQYF.

This sequence joins TRBV7-2 and TRBJ2-7, with TRBD2 matching over 8 bases. The CDR3 runs to 19 residues. V was pared by 4 bases and J by 1 base, with 18 bases of the junction left unmatched. CDR1 is SGHTA, CDR2 FQGNSA, per germline. As DNA, the CDR3 is TGTGCCAGCAGCTCCCAGCCTCTAGCGGGTGCTAACAATTCCTACGAGCAGTACTTC. Its protein is CASSSQPLAGANNSYEQYF.

The V and J genes are TRBV18 and TRBJ1-6; 8 nucleotides align to TRBD1. V was pared by 1 base and J by 1 base, with 12 bases of the junction left unmatched. This CDR3 contains 20 residues. In germline, CDR1 is KGHSH, CDR2 LQKENI. CDR3 sequence (DNA): TGTGCCAGCTCACCACTACCACCAGGGGGCACCGGTTCCTATAATTCACCCCTCCACTTT. Its translation is CASSPLPPGGTGSYNSPLHF.

This chain links TRBV9 with TRBJ2-7, with D maybe TRBD1 (5 bases). The CDR3 extends over 14 amino acids. Looked up from germline, CDR1 is SGDLS and CDR2 is YYNGEE. Trimming pared 4 bases from V and 9 bases from J, leaving 20 bases between. The chain's CDR3 is CASSPSIGADGQYF. The CDR3 DNA reads TGTGCCAGCAGCCCTTCAATTGGGGCTGATGGGCAGTACTTC.

The chain is built from TRBV7-9 and TRBJ1-1; no reliable D call. CDR3 length: 13 amino acids. From germline, CDR1 is SEHNR and CDR2 FQNEAQ (reference sequence). Between the trimmed V and J ends, which lost 6 bases and 2 bases, there was a span of 10 bases. The CDR3: CASSSGFNTEAFF. The DNA for the CDR3 is TGTGCCAGCAGTTCCGGGTTTAACACTGAAGCTTTCTTT.

This rearrangement joins TRBV27 to TRBJ2-1; 9 nucleotides match TRBD1. The ends lost 5 bases at V and 7 bases at J; junction bases unmatched: 9. The CDR3 spans 15 residues. Per germline, CDR1 MNHEY and CDR2 SMNVEV (reference sequence). This CDR3 reads CASSQTGQGGNEQFF. The CDR3 DNA follows: TGTGCCAGCAGTCAAACGGGACAGGGAGGGAATGAGCAGTTCTTC.